This T cell receptor beta chain appears in the sequencing data of a study of T-cell memory formation after mild COVID-19. Overall study context: Largely, TCR clusters stayed within a single donor.

Barcoded TCR alpha and TCR beta cDNA libraries with UMIs came from 5'RACE using constant-segment primers. TCRdb recomputed calls from the 5' RACE reads with MiXCR, one row per CDR3 protein. The sample consists of about 190,000 distinct CDR3 sequences, about 18% of them appearing once. The sequencing input was PBMCs or a T cell subset sorted from them (not recorded which). The sequence was collected from an adult woman who had mild COVID-19 (a few samples of this study predate the infection). Cell type and time point are not known.

CDR3 sequence: CASSLDSGLVLGLQEQYF. The CDR3 DNA is TGTGCCAGCAGCTTAGATTCGGGACTCGTGCTGGGGTTGCAGGAGCAGTACTTC. The rearrangement joins TRBV11-2 to TRBJ2-7, with TRBD2 as a possible D gene (6 bases). V lost 0 bases, J lost 7 bases, and 25 bases lay in between. CDR1 is SGHAT and CDR2 is FQNNGV in the germline V gene. The CDR3 extends over 18 amino acids.